This paragraph reports one T cell receptor beta chain. Its antigen is still unknown. 5'RACE with constant-segment primers built TCRalpha and TCRbeta cDNA libraries with UMIs. TCRdb re-derived calls from the 5' RACE reads in MiXCR, one entry per CDR3 protein. Of 250,000 to 400,000 distinct CDR3 sequences in the sample, roughly an eighth were seen once. The sample belongs to a study of T-cell memory formation after mild COVID-19. Study-wide background: Clusters of TCRs were largely donor specific.

Study outcomes and limitations: Mainly CM and EM harbored the contracting CD4+ clones; mainly EMRA harbored the CD8+ ones.

From germline, CDR1 is SGHRS and CDR2 YFSETQ. The CDR3 contains 14 residues. The V end lost 4 bases, the J end lost 2 bases, and 10 bases lay between the germline ends. The source of this sequence is a man younger than 30 who had mild COVID-19 (a few samples of this study predate the infection). Cell type and time point are not known. The sequenced sample was PBMCs or a T cell subset sorted from them (not recorded which). The chain couples TRBV5-1 to TRBJ1-5; D is uncertain. CDR3 loop: CASSEGMGNQPQHF. The CDR3 nucleotides are TGCGCCAGCAGCGAGGGTATGGGCAATCAGCCCCAGCATTTT.